This T cell receptor (beta chain) emerged from a study of T cells in Graves' hyperthyroidism and ophthalmopathy. Study-level points and caveats: For ophthalmopathy, model prediction preceded onset by a median approximately 6 months. Most thyroid clonotypes with frequency above 0.001 were detected in blood. A model using 13 V-J features told ophthalmopathy apart from stable hyperthyroidism.

Exclusions: uncontrolled infection, other autoimmune disease, pregnancy, lactation. The table lists this clonotype with many counts. Its antigen is as yet unknown. The investigators amplified TCR beta CDR3 regions from RNA transcripts. During a first-round RT-PCR of the TCR CDR3, the HTBI primer set was used. TCRdb fed the multiplex PCR reads into MiXCR, producing one record per CDR3 protein. In the table there are approximately 500,000 distinct CDR3 sequences, 46% of which are singletons. This CDR3 has 16 residues. Unmatched junction bases numbered 6, after V lost 4 bases and J lost 2 bases. From germline, CDR1 is SGHTS and CDR2 YDEGEE.

The sample was peripheral blood or thyroid tissue (not recorded which). The origin of this receptor is a woman aged 18-29 years with Graves' hyperthyroidism. The J gene is TRBJ2-5, the V gene TRBV5-8; 12 bases fit TRBD1. The CDR3 is CASSPGTGGGQETQYF. In DNA form, the CDR3 reads TGTGCCAGCAGCCCGGGGACAGGGGGCGGACAAGAGACCCAGTACTTC.